The 13 T cell receptor beta chains below all came from one sample that was sequenced in a study of CD8 T cells in Susac syndrome. Random hexamers were used to reverse transcribe the RNA input (about 0.5 to 1 ug). TCRdb re-analysed the immunoSEQ multiplex PCR reads in MiXCR, keeping a single row per CDR3 protein. The data show about 300,000 distinct CDR3 sequences, about 91% seen once. What was sequenced was CD8+ T cells from PBMCs. The origin of the receptors is a human donor with multiple sclerosis.

V is TRBV20-1 and J is TRBJ2-4; no firm D call. This CDR3 has 10 amino acids. Germline CDR1 reads DFQATT; CDR2 reads SNEGSKA (reference sequence). Between the trimmed V and J ends, which lost 5 bases and 9 bases, there was a span of 8 bases. This CDR3 reads CSADDLIQYF. CDR3 bases: TGCAGTGCTGACGACCTCATTCAGTACTTC.

The chain uses TRBV6-1 and TRBJ1-6, with D possibly TRBD1 on 6 matching bases. This CDR3 spans 13 amino acids. The germline V gene has CDR1 MNHNS and CDR2 SASEGT. V was trimmed by 6 bases and J by 8 bases, leaving 11 bases between them. In nucleotides, the CDR3 is TGTGCCAGCAGGGGCGAGGGGGATTCACCCCTCCACTTT. It translates to CASRGEGDSPLHF.

This clonotype came up once. The gene calls are TRBV4-3 and TRBJ2-5; D may be TRBD2 (6 bases). V was cut by 3 bases and J by 5 bases, with 13 bases left in between. The CDR3 runs 14 residues. Germline V lookup: CDR1 LGHNA, CDR2 YSLEER. CDR3 sequence (DNA): TGCGCCAGCAGCCACTACGCGGGAAAGGAGACCCAGTACTTC. Encoded protein: CASSHYAGKETQYF.

The CDR3 region is CASSRRQGPHEQYF. Written as DNA, the CDR3 is TGTGCCAGCAGCCGCCGACAGGGGCCCCACGAGCAGTACTTC. The chain carries TRBV6-5 and TRBJ2-7, with TRBD1 matching over 8 bases. CDR1 MNHEY and CDR2 SVGAGI come from the germline V gene. Trimming at V came to 6 bases and at J to 5 bases, leaving 9 bases not matched to a gene. The CDR3 length is 14 residues.

This chain joins TRBV14 and TRBJ2-3; TRBD2 might be the D (6 bases). V lost 6 bases and J 1 base, leaving 11 bases between the germline ends. The germline V gene has CDR1 SGHDN and CDR2 FVKESK. The CDR3 totals 14 residues. The CDR3 spells CASRGGPGTDTQYF. The CDR3 DNA is TGTGCCAGCAGAGGAGGGCCAGGCACAGATACGCAGTATTTT.

This chain joins TRBV2 and TRBJ1-4; D not certain. Trimming removed 8 bases at V and 4 bases at J, with 11 bases between. The CDR3 loop spans 13 amino acids. In germline, CDR1 is SNHLY, CDR2 FYNNEI. The CDR3 DNA follows: TGTGCCAGCCGCGCAGTTATTAATGAAAAACTGTTTTTT. It yields the protein CASRAVINEKLFF.

V gene TRBV4-1 combines with J gene TRBJ2-2, with TRBD1 as a possible D gene (5 bases). The germline V gene has CDR1 MGHRA and CDR2 YSYEKL. This CDR3 is built from 15 residues. Trimming pared 1 base from V and 2 bases from J, leaving 8 bases between. DNA for the CDR3: TGCGCCAGCAGCCAAGGGACACAAAACACCGGGGAGCTGTTTTTT. Its translation is CASSQGTQNTGELFF.

The gene calls are TRBV11-2 and TRBJ2-3; a weak D match, TRBD2 (7 bases). CDR1 and CDR2 from the germline V gene are SGHAT and FQNNGV. This CDR3 has 15 amino acids. V dropped 4 bases and J dropped 5 bases, with 16 bases sitting between them. The CDR3 spells CASSSTGWGGDTQYF. The CDR3 region has the DNA TGTGCCAGCAGCTCCACAGGGTGGGGGGGAGATACGCAGTATTTT.

This chain joins TRBV15 and TRBJ2-1; 14 bases agree with TRBD2. The CDR3 covers 20 residues. Germline lookup yields CDR1 LNHNV and CDR2 YYDKDF (reference sequence). V trimming: 5 bases; J trimming: 0 bases; junction bases outside the gene matches: 12. The CDR3 spells CATSGGSGLAGVGSYNEQFF. The CDR3 nucleotides read TGTGCCACCAGCGGGGGATCGGGACTAGCGGGAGTAGGCTCCTACAATGAGCAGTTCTTC.

The J gene is TRBJ1-5, the V gene TRBV2; D possibly corresponds to TRBD1 (6 bases). Between the trimmed V and J ends, which lost 7 bases and 11 bases, there was a span of 21 bases. The CDR3 length is 14 residues. Germline V gives CDR1 SNHLY, CDR2 FYNNEI. The CDR3 DNA reads as TGTGCCAGCACGGGGACCGACAGGACCGGGGCCCAGCATTTT. Translating gives CASTGTDRTGAQHF.

V and J are TRBV2 and TRBJ2-7; D not certain. V lost 3 bases, J lost 2 bases, and 5 bases lay in between. This CDR3 has 12 amino acids. Germline CDR1 is SNHLY and CDR2 is FYNNEI. The chain's CDR3 is CASSDGTYEQYF. CDR3 DNA sequence: TGTGCCAGCAGTGACGGAACCTACGAGCAGTACTTC. The full variable domain, in which reference TRBV2 and TRBJ2-7 provide the parts outside the CDR3, is EPEVTQTPSHQVTQMGQEVILRCVPISNHLYFYWYRQILGQKVEFLVSFYNNEISEKSEIFDDQFSVERPDGSNFTLKIRSTKLEDSAMYFCASSDGTYEQYFGPGTRLTVT.

This chain connects TRBV28 to TRBJ2-1, with TRBD1 identical over 9 bases. V was clipped by 7 bases and J by 4 bases; unmatched bases: 5. Germline V gives CDR1 MDHEN, CDR2 SYDVKM. This CDR3 region has 14 residues. CDR3 DNA: TGTGCCAGCATCGATGGACAGGGGTACAATGAGCAGTTCTTC. Translated, it gives CASIDGQGYNEQFF.

This chain links TRBV15 with TRBJ2-6; the D gene is possibly TRBD2 (5 bases). The CDR3 extends over 16 amino acids. Deletions cut 0 bases from V and 1 base from J, with 7 bases between. CDR1 and CDR2 (germline): LNHNV, YYDKDF (reference sequence). The CDR3 sequence is CATSRDGESGANVLTF. The CDR3, as DNA: TGTGCCACCAGCAGAGATGGGGAGTCTGGGGCCAACGTCCTGACTTTC.